The entry below describes one TCR beta chain. This clonotype was picked up a small number of times. The target of this receptor is not known. Nothing much larger sits one base from this clone, and base qualities are not available. This entry comes from a study of quantifying T cell responses using KT2 cells (dated by TCRdb to 2015 to 2018). In the study overall: RNA was DNase-treated and reverse transcribed with TCR alpha and beta constant-region primers, mostly using SuperScript III. PCR2 was performed as a SYBR Green qPCR and was stopped at a predetermined fluorescence threshold so that over-amplification was avoided. Under optimum conditions, the T4 ligation step was estimated to exceed 9% efficiency.

Broader findings and caveats from the paper: The numbers of KT2 alpha and beta sequences increased linearly with the number of input KT2 cells across several orders of magnitude. KT2 sequences were still detected at the lowest spike-in tested, roughly one KT2 cell per 100,000 PBMC. Saturation in the detection of KT2 sequences was observed at very high KT2 spike-in numbers. The study did not include a side-by-side comparison of this pipeline with other TCR sequencing techniques.

The library came from UMI-ligation and nested PCR. A single-stranded oligonucleotide carrying the Illumina SP2 sequence and a UMI was ligated to the cDNA 3' end using T4 RNA ligase 1. PCR1 ran 4 cycles (98°C 15 s, 69°C 30 s, 72°C 40 s); the beta primer was an equimolar mix of RC1.1 and RC1.2 covering TRBC1 and TRBC2. From PCR2 onward, TCR alpha and beta chains were processed separately, and sample indices and Illumina adaptors were added. The UMI was composed of 12 random nucleotides, arranged as two hexamers separated by a spacer, and was positioned after an 8-base spacer. Libraries were sequenced on an Illumina MiSeq using v2 2x251 paired-end chemistry, with eleven to twelve samples typically included per run. PhiX DNA was added at about 4.5-7.5% to each sequencing library so that diversity was increased. The paper's data handling went like this. The raw reads were converted into FASTQ with bcl2fastq and then demultiplexed by dual indices with Demultiplexor. V and J genes were assigned by Decombinator through tag matching, with a single base-pair mismatch permitted. UMIs were used by Collapsinator to correct both sequencing errors and frequency errors caused by PCR heterogeneity. CDR3Translator turned Decombinator identifiers into nucleotide sequence, translated that sequence into amino acids, and pulled out the CDR3 based on C- and N-terminal motifs. Each distinct KT2 TCR was counted as one cluster of KT2 sequences that shared a single unique molecular identifier. TCRdb's own reprocessing of the public reads used fastp at Q25 and MiXCR and kept productive beta chains. Rows are combined by CDR3 protein, so each entry shows the most common genes and DNA. The V and J calls and clone size are TCRdb's, not the authors'. In all, the sample holds about 50,000 distinct CDR3 sequences, and 9.5% to 13% of those were seen once. The top ten constitute more than 9% of the sample.

V loses 3 bases, J loses 7 bases, and the germline ends lie 10 bases apart. The germline V gene (reference sequence) yields MNHNY for CDR1 and SVGAGI for CDR2. The CDR3 numbers 13 residues from cysteine through phenylalanine. Only the CDR3 part of the read is kept: 39 bases, read in frame from the first base. Known numbers of KT2, a T cell clone whose TCR had been sequenced previously, were spiked into unfractionated PBMC to test the sensitivity and accuracy of the pipeline. A range of KT2-to-PBMC ratios was set up by mixing KT2 cells into a fixed number of PBMC. The rearranged segments are TRBV6-6 and TRBJ2-1; confidence is insufficient to name the D gene. The sequencing input was PBMCs spiked with cells of the T cell clone KT2. The source of this sequence is a human donor. The nucleotide sequence reads TGTGCCAGCAGTTATCACCCTGCGAATGAGCAGTTCTTC. It is translated as CASSYHPANEQFF.